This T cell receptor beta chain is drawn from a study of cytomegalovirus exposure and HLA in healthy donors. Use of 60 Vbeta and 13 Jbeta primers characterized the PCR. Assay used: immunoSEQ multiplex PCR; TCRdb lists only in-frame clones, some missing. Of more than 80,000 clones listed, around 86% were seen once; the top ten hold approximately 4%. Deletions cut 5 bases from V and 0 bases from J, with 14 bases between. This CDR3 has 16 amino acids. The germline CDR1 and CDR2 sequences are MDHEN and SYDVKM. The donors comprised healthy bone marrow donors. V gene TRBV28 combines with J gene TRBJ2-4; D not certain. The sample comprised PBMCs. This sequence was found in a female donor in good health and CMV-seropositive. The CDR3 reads CASSPLGILAKNIQYF. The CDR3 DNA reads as TGTGCCAGCAGTCCCCTGGGCATTTTAGCCAAAAACATTCAGTACTTC.